Following are 20 T cell receptor beta chains from one sample sequenced in a study of cytomegalovirus exposure and HLA in healthy donors. Use of 60 Vbeta and 13 Jbeta primers characterized the PCR. Sequencing was performed with immunoSEQ multiplex PCR; in TCRdb, only in-frame clones are kept and a portion is missing. The top ten hold approximately 4% of the sample, which has roughly 100,000 clones, 60% to 85% seen once. Sequencing used PBMCs. The receptors here all came from a man aged 45-65 years in good health and CMV-seropositive.

This clone has just a few counts. The V gene is TRBV6-5, the J gene TRBJ2-7, with D possibly matching TRBD2 (6 bases). Germline V gives CDR1 MNHEY, CDR2 SVGAGI. The CDR3 has 16 amino acids. The V end lost 0 bases, the J end lost 0 bases, and 12 bases lay between the germline ends. The CDR3 nucleotides read TGTGCCAGCAGTTACTCTGGGGGGATGAGCTCCTACGAGCAGTACTTC. Its protein product is CASSYSGGMSSYEQYF.

This clone was detected only a few times. The rearrangement uses TRBV6-1 and TRBJ1-5; TRBD1 matches at 7 bases. Germline CDR1 and CDR2: MNHNS and SASEGT. This CDR3 comprises 16 residues. Trimming at V came to 2 bases and at J to 3 bases, leaving 7 bases not matched to a gene. CDR3 sequence (DNA): TGTGCCAGCAGTGAACGGTTCGGGACAGACAATCAGCCCCAGCATTTT. It codes for CASSERFGTDNQPQHF.

The V and J genes are TRBV28 and TRBJ2-7, with TRBD2 matching 14 bases. Germline V gene data show CDR1 as MDHEN and CDR2 as SYDVKM. There are 17 residues in the CDR3. J was trimmed by 0 bases and V by 4 bases; bases with no gene match: 5. CDR3 in amino acids: CASSSTGLAGASYEQYF. Here the CDR3 DNA reads TGTGCCAGCAGTTCAACGGGACTAGCGGGGGCCTCCTACGAGCAGTACTTC.

This clone has only a few counts. V and J are TRBV30 and TRBJ2-4, with 7 bases fitting TRBD1. V was pared by 0 bases and J by 9 bases, with 14 bases of the junction left unmatched. This CDR3 region has 16 residues. The germline CDR1 and CDR2 sequences are GTSNPN and SVGIG (reference sequence). CDR3 coding DNA: TGTGCCTGGAGTGTATCGAACAGGGGAAGGCTCGGCATTCAGTACTTC. This sequence encodes CAWSVSNRGRLGIQYF.

The chain carries TRBV10-3 and TRBJ2-3; D is unresolved. Trimming removed 4 bases from V and 0 bases from J, with 5 bases in between. The germline V gene has CDR1 ENHRY and CDR2 SYGVKD. The length of the CDR3 is 13 residues. The CDR3 is CAISAPSTDTQYF. DNA for the CDR3: TGTGCCATCAGTGCCCCTAGCACAGATACGCAGTATTTT.

The rearrangement joins TRBV30 to TRBJ1-1, with 9 nucleotides matching TRBD1. CDR1 and CDR2 (germline): GTSNPN, SVGIG (reference sequence). The CDR3 covers 13 residues. V lost 8 bases to trimming and J lost 3 bases; unmatched junction nucleotides: 7. The CDR3 coding sequence is TGTGCCGGAAACAGGGGGCTAGACACTGAAGCTTTCTTT. It encodes CAGNRGLDTEAFF.

The chain links TRBV7-9 to TRBJ1-3; tentative D call: TRBD1 (5 bases). CDR1 is SEHNR and CDR2 is FQNEAQ in the germline V gene (reference sequence). V shed 5 bases and J shed 2 bases, with 25 bases lying between them. This CDR3 contains 19 residues. CDR3 protein: CASSQFRGVGKITGNTIYF. The CDR3 DNA is TGTGCCAGCAGCCAGTTTCGGGGGGTCGGGAAGATCACTGGAAACACCATATATTTT.

The V gene is TRBV19, the J gene TRBJ1-5; no clear D gene. Germline V gene data show CDR1 as LNHDA and CDR2 as SQIVND (reference sequence). The CDR3 is 16 amino acids. Trimming removed 3 bases from V and 5 bases from J, with 17 bases in between. This chain's CDR3 is CASSINSGFGDQPQHF. The CDR3 bases are TGTGCCAGTAGTATCAACAGCGGGTTTGGTGATCAGCCCCAGCATTTT.

The rearrangement uses TRBV7-3 and TRBJ2-3, with 8 bases matching TRBD2. The CDR3 has 15 residues. Germline V gives CDR1 SGHTA, CDR2 FQGTGA. V shed 5 bases and J 2 bases; nucleotides not matched to a gene: 6. For the CDR3, the DNA is TGTGCCAGCAGCCGGAGCGGGGGCAACACAGATACGCAGTATTTT. Its translation: CASSRSGGNTDTQYF.

The rearrangement links TRBV6-1 to TRBJ2-7; D gene ambiguous. The germline CDR1 and CDR2 sequences are MNHNS and SASEGT. CDR3 length: 13 amino acids. V lost 7 bases, J lost 0 bases, and 10 bases lay in between. The CDR3: CASNRLSSYEQYF. CDR3 nucleotides: TGTGCCAGCAATCGATTGAGCTCCTACGAGCAGTACTTC.

This chain joins TRBV7-8 and TRBJ2-3, with 8 bases fitting TRBD2. Germline V gives CDR1 SGHVS, CDR2 FQNEAQ. The CDR3 totals 16 residues. V lost 2 bases, J lost 0 bases, and 4 bases stayed unmatched. The CDR3 nucleotides are TGTGCCAGCAGCTTAATGGCGGGAGGAAGCACAGATACGCAGTATTTT. It encodes CASSLMAGGSTDTQYF. Looking up the rest from reference TRBV7-8 and TRBJ2-3 gives the full variable domain: GAGVSQSPRYKVAKRGQDVALRCDPISGHVSLFWYQQALGQGPEFLTYFQNEAQLDKSGLPSDRFFAERPEGSVSTLKIQRTQQEDSAVYLCASSLMAGGSTDTQYFGPGTRLTVL.

This clone was detected only a few times. The chain has TRBV5-1 and TRBJ1-4; D is uncertain. V lost 0 bases and J 7 bases, leaving 7 bases between the germline ends. Germline V gene sequence: CDR1 SGHRS, CDR2 YFSETQ. The CDR3 runs to 13 residues. Here the CDR3 reads CASSLGTGEKLFF. The CDR3 DNA reads TGCGCCAGCAGCTTGGGGACTGGTGAAAAACTGTTTTTT.

V and J are TRBV28 and TRBJ2-2; D gene uncertain. The CDR3 loop spans 11 amino acids. Per germline, CDR1 MDHEN and CDR2 SYDVKM. V was shortened by 5 bases and J by 5 bases, with 3 bases between the two germline ends. CDR3 sequence reads: CASSLTGELFF. The CDR3 DNA reads as TGTGCCAGCAGTCTAACCGGGGAGCTGTTTTTT. Supplemented by reference TRBV28 and TRBJ2-2, the full variable domain reads DVKVTQSSRYLVKRTGEKVFLECVQDMDHENMFWYRQDPGLGLRLIYFSYDVKMKEKGDIPEGYSVSREKKERFSLILESASTNQTSMYLCASSLTGELFFGEGSRLTVL.

The CDR3 DNA sequence: TGTGCCTGGACCCAGGGATTTAACTGGAACACTGAAGCTTTCTTT. It encodes CAWTQGFNWNTEAFF. V and J are TRBV30 and TRBJ1-1; tentative D call: TRBD1 (5 bases). Trimming pared 4 bases from V and 1 base from J, leaving 16 bases between. This CDR3 contains 15 residues. Germline V CDR1 and CDR2: GTSNPN, SVGIG (reference sequence).

This chain joins TRBV7-3 and TRBJ2-1, with D perhaps TRBD2 (5 bases). The CDR3 is 15 amino acids. V was shortened by 5 bases and J by 5 bases, with 16 bases between the two germline ends. Germline V gives CDR1 SGHTA, CDR2 FQGTGA. The CDR3 sequence: CASSPHTGLNNEQFF. CDR3 nucleotides: TGTGCCAGCAGCCCCCACACTGGACTCAACAATGAGCAGTTCTTC. The full variable domain, completed using reference TRBV7-3 and TRBJ2-1, is GAGVSQTPSNKVTEKGKYVELRCDPISGHTALYWYRQSLGQGPEFLIYFQGTGAADDSGLPNDRFFAVRPEGSVSTLKIQRTERGDSAVYLCASSPHTGLNNEQFFGPGTRLTVL.

V usage is TRBV2 and J usage is TRBJ2-7; tentatively, D is TRBD2 (5 bases). Germline values: CDR1 SNHLY, CDR2 FYNNEI. V was shortened by 3 bases and J by 4 bases, with 16 bases between the two germline ends. The CDR3 covers 15 residues. The CDR3 region has the DNA TGTGCCAGCAGTGACCCCAGAGGCGGGCCGTACGAGCAGTACTTC. Translated: CASSDPRGGPYEQYF.

The V gene is TRBV7-3, the J gene TRBJ2-7, with 7 positions matching TRBD2. CDR3 length: 21 residues. Germline CDR1 and CDR2: SGHTA and FQGTGA. J gave up 3 bases and V 3 bases, and 26 bases lay outside the gene matches. This chain's CDR3 is CASSLIRPPPSGSEAGYEQYF. The CDR3 coding sequence is TGTGCCAGCAGCTTGATTCGGCCCCCACCTAGCGGCTCGGAGGCGGGCTACGAGCAGTACTTC.

This chain connects TRBV28 to TRBJ1-1, with a possible D match to TRBD1 (6 bases). Trimming cost V 3 bases and J 6 bases, with 17 bases left between them. Germline V gene lookup returns CDR1 MDHEN and CDR2 SYDVKM. The CDR3 has 15 residues. The CDR3 DNA follows: TGTGCCAGCAGTTTGGGGTACAGGGTATTGTCTGAAGCTTTCTTT. This encodes CASSLGYRVLSEAFF.

The chain couples TRBV4-1 to TRBJ2-7; 12 bases fit TRBD2. The V segment lost 1 base and the J segment 4 bases; nucleotides outside the gene matches: 2. The CDR3 runs 15 residues. Germline CDR1 is MGHRA and CDR2 is YSYEKL. The CDR3 nucleotides read TGCGCCAGCAGCCAAGCACTAGCGGGAGGATACGAGCAGTACTTC. Protein: CASSQALAGGYEQYF.

The chain is built from TRBV6-6 and TRBJ1-2; 7 bases agree with TRBD1. The V segment lost 11 bases and the J segment 6 bases; nucleotides outside the gene matches: 9. The CDR3 is made up of 12 amino acids. Germline values: CDR1 MNHNY, CDR2 SVGAGI (reference sequence). CDR3 protein: CAAYAQGNGYTF. DNA of the CDR3: TGTGCCGCATACGCACAGGGGAATGGCTACACCTTC.